This entry lists 2 T cell receptor beta chains sequenced from one sample in a study of metastatic and nonmetastatic thyroid tumors. With MiXCR, TCRdb reprocessed the PCR reads. The sample has tens of thousands of clones; about 15% are singletons. Until they underwent thyroid surgery, no patient had received any treatment. The sample consisted of blood. The receptors stem from a female donor with papillary thyroid cancer or a benign thyroid nodule (not recorded which). Some clones in this sample may be carry-over from other donors' samples.

In its sample, this clone was seen a few times. This chain uses TRBV6-1 with TRBJ2-3; no clear D gene. This CDR3 is 13 amino acids long. V was pared by 5 bases and J by 1 base, with 7 bases between. CDR1 is MNHNS and CDR2 is SASEGT in the germline V gene. The CDR3 bases are TGTGCCAGCAGTTTTAAACGCACAGATACGCAGTATTTT. This codes for CASSFKRTDTQYF.

The CDR3 bases are TGCAGTGCTGGAGGGACTAGCGGGAGTGTATACGAGCAGTACTTC. Protein: CSAGGTSGSVYEQYF. The chain has TRBV20-1 and TRBJ2-7, with 14 bases aligning to TRBD2. This CDR3 has 15 residues. Germline V CDR1 and CDR2: DFQATT, SNEGSKA (reference sequence). After removal of 5 bases from V and 4 bases from J, the junction contained 7 bases not matched to a gene.